This T cell receptor beta chain came from a study of technical replicates of blood from four donors. The protocol was immunoSEQ multiplex PCR, while the TCRdb copy is restricted to in-frame clones and leaves out a portion. The top ten clones hold roughly 0.27% of a sample with 74,000 or so clones, under 95% of them seen once. The source is a human donor in good health. Sequenced material: T cells isolated from PBMCs.

CDR3 sequence (DNA): TGTGCCAGCAGCATTAGGCTCCAGGGTGACGAGACCCAGTACTTC. Protein product: CASSIRLQGDETQYF. The chain recombines TRBV11-2 with TRBJ2-5, with D maybe TRBD1 (5 bases). Germline V gene data show CDR1 as SGHAT and CDR2 as FQNNGV. V lost 5 bases, J lost 5 bases, and 18 bases lay in between. The length of the CDR3 is 15 residues. Looking up the rest from reference TRBV11-2 and TRBJ2-5 gives the full variable domain: EAGVAQSPRYKIIEKRQSVAFWCNPISGHATLYWYQQILGQGPKLLIQFQNNGVVDDSQLPKDRFSAERLKGVDSTLKIQPAKLEDSAVYLCASSIRLQGDETQYFGPGTRLLVL.